These 27 T cell receptor beta chains originate from one sample sequenced in a study of human T cells and chemical hapten exposure. One entry per CDR3 protein, called by TCRdb with MiXCR from the RACE reads. This sample has 110,000 to 150,000 distinct CDR3 sequences; 10% to 15% occur once, and the top ten carry 1.3% to 1.5%. The sample's time point: patch test 2, 6 weeks after DPC sensitization. This sample's treatment: therapeutic diphenylcyclopropenone sensitization with weekly scalp DPC. Specimen: whole blood, collected in connection with sensitization to the hapten diphenylcyclopropenone (DPC). All receptors derive from a woman in her forties or fifties with alopecia areata. Some clones in this sample may be carry-over from other donors' samples.

This rearrangement joins TRBV20-1 to TRBJ2-1; 7 bases align to TRBD1. CDR1 is DFQATT, CDR2 SNEGSKA, per germline (reference sequence). The J segment lost 9 bases and the V segment lost 3 bases, leaving 8 bases of the junction unmatched. This CDR3 has 13 amino acids. CDR3 nucleotides: TGCAGTGCTAGTGGGCAGGGGGTCGGTGAGCAGTTCTTC. Amino acid sequence: CSASGQGVGEQFF.

The chain combines TRBV9 with TRBJ2-1, with D tentatively TRBD2 (5 bases). The V gene's germline CDR1 is SGDLS and CDR2 YYNGEE. The V and J ends lost 3 bases and 7 bases respectively, with 11 bases between them. The CDR3 spans 13 residues. CDR3 in amino acids: CASSADYSNEQFF. In DNA, the CDR3 is TGTGCCAGCAGCGCTGACTATTCTAATGAGCAGTTCTTC.

The gene calls are TRBV6-5 and TRBJ2-7; 9 nucleotides agree with TRBD1. V was pared by 10 bases and J by 5 bases, with 6 bases of the junction left unmatched. CDR3 size: 12 residues. Looked up from germline, CDR1 is MNHEY and CDR2 is SVGAGI. CDR3 nucleotides: TGTGCCACCGGACAGGGGACGGACGAGCAGTACTTC. It codes for CATGQGTDEQYF.

The rearrangement uses TRBV15 and TRBJ2-3; D is possibly TRBD1 or TRBD2 (5 bases each). This CDR3 contains 15 residues. V dropped 1 base and J dropped 4 bases, with 12 bases sitting between them. Germline lookup yields CDR1 LNHNV and CDR2 YYDKDF (reference sequence). The DNA of the CDR3 is TGTGCCACCAGCAGAGGGGGAGAGGGGTCAGATACGCAGTATTTT. Its translation: CATSRGGEGSDTQYF.

This clonotype was observed a handful of times. The chain joins TRBV10-3 to TRBJ2-3, with D perhaps matching TRBD2 (6 bases). In germline, CDR1 is ENHRY, CDR2 SYGVKD. The CDR3 is made up of 15 amino acids. V lost 10 bases to trimming and J lost 0 bases, with 17 bases between them. The CDR3 DNA sequence: TGTGCCACCGGAGTCGGGAGCTCTAGCACAGATACGCAGTATTTT. Residues: CATGVGSSSTDTQYF.

J is TRBJ2-1 and V is TRBV27; D ambiguous. In germline, CDR1 is MNHEY, CDR2 SMNVEV (reference sequence). The CDR3 sequence is 14 residues long. Trimming took 2 bases from V and 3 from J, leaving 8 bases between them. Here the CDR3 reads CASSLRLIYNEQFF. The CDR3, as DNA: TGTGCCAGCAGTTTACGGCTAATCTACAATGAGCAGTTCTTC.

The genes are TRBV7-6 and TRBJ2-1, with 9 bases identical to TRBD2. The CDR3 spans 16 residues. The V and J ends lost 0 bases and 10 bases, in that order; junction bases with no gene match: 10. Germline CDR1 is SGHVS and CDR2 is FNYEAQ. This CDR3 reads CASSLANSGSQGEQFF. The CDR3 DNA sequence: TGTGCCAGCAGCTTAGCGAATAGCGGGAGTCAGGGGGAGCAGTTCTTC.

The chain employs TRBV6-6 and TRBJ2-7; D possibly corresponds to TRBD2 (6 bases). V lost 7 bases to trimming and J lost 3 bases, with 16 bases between them. CDR3 length: 14 amino acids. Germline V gives CDR1 MNHNY, CDR2 SVGAGI (reference sequence). The CDR3 DNA reads as TGTGCCAGCATGGGGAGGTCAACTAACTACGAGCAGTACTTC. It translates to CASMGRSTNYEQYF.

Many counts were recorded for this clonotype. This chain joins TRBV7-2 and TRBJ2-1, with 8 nucleotides matching TRBD1. After removal of 4 bases from V and 1 base from J, the junction contained 3 bases not matched to a gene. Looked up from germline, CDR1 is SGHTA and CDR2 is FQGNSA. CDR3 length equals 15 residues. For the CDR3, the DNA is TGTGCCAGCAGCTCGGACAGGGCTTCCTACAATGAGCAGTTCTTC. Residues: CASSSDRASYNEQFF.

With respect to this clonotype: One junction end disagrees with the germline gene, perhaps due to a read error. The CDR3 region has the DNA TGTGCCAGCAGTCGGGGAATGACTGCCCTTGTCTTC. Its translation is CASSRGMTALVF. The rearrangement joins TRBV6-5 to TRBJ2-1; a possible D gene is TRBD2 (5 bases). Germline CDR1 reads MNHEY; CDR2 reads SVGAGI. This CDR3 contains 12 residues.

The sample holds a few counts of this clonotype. The chain employs TRBV5-1 and TRBJ2-3; D is possibly TRBD2 (6 bases). The CDR3 totals 15 residues. Germline CDR1 and CDR2: SGHRS and YFSETQ. V was cut by 1 base and J by 4 bases, with 13 bases left in between. This chain's CDR3 is CASSLSGQFPDTQYF. The CDR3 DNA follows: TGCGCCAGCAGCTTGAGCGGGCAGTTCCCAGATACGCAGTATTTT.

This clonotype was counted ten times or more. This sequence joins TRBV20-1 and TRBJ2-7, with 10 nucleotides matching TRBD1. Germline V gene data show CDR1 as DFQATT and CDR2 as SNEGSKA (reference sequence). The CDR3 extends over 15 amino acids. Trimming removed 6 bases from V and 2 bases from J; junction bases left unmatched: 10. DNA for the CDR3: TGCAGTGCCACCTCCGGGACAGGGGTAACCTACGAGCAGTACTTC. Encoded protein: CSATSGTGVTYEQYF.

This clonotype was picked up a small number of times. V is TRBV7-2 and J is TRBJ2-7; a possible D gene is TRBD2 (6 bases). V lost 5 bases and J lost 2, with 10 bases in between. CDR3 length equals 13 residues. CDR1 and CDR2 from the germline V gene are SGHTA and FQGNSA. CDR3 sequence: CASSISGTYEQYF. The CDR3, as DNA: TGTGCCAGCAGCATTAGCGGAACCTACGAGCAGTACTTC. The full variable domain, completed using reference TRBV7-2 and TRBJ2-7, is GAGVSQSPSNKVTEKGKDVELRCDPISGHTALYWYRQSLGQGLEFLIYFQGNSAPDKSGLPSDRFSAERTGGSVSTLTIQRTQQEDSAVYLCASSISGTYEQYFGPGTRLTVT.

CDR3 coding DNA: TGCGCCAGCAGTCAATCGATGGGGACTCAAGGCCGATCCTACAATGAGCAGTTCTTC. Its translation is CASSQSMGTQGRSYNEQFF. The chain links TRBV23-1 to TRBJ2-1; a possible D gene is TRBD2 (6 bases). TRBV23-1 is reported as an ORF; its role is uncertain. Trimming shortened V by 0 bases and J by 1 base, and 19 bases separated the two germline ends. This CDR3 region has 19 residues.

The chain uses TRBV18 and TRBJ2-7, with D unclear. Germline V gene lookup returns CDR1 KGHSH and CDR2 LQKENI. The CDR3 has 14 residues. V was cut by 2 bases and J by 1 base, with 9 bases left in between. CDR3 in amino acids: CASSPVPSSYEQYF. In nucleotides, the CDR3 is TGTGCCAGCTCACCAGTCCCCAGTTCCTACGAGCAGTACTTC.

Details on this clonotype: This CDR3 fails to terminate in the conserved phenylalanine or tryptophan, so it likely reflects a read error. This chain connects TRBV7-2 to TRBJ2-5; 10 bases agree with TRBD2. The V and J ends lost 5 bases and 5 bases, in that order; junction bases with no gene match: 14. The CDR3 spans 17 residues. CDR1 is SGHTA and CDR2 is FQGNSA in the germline V gene. CDR3 DNA: TGTGCCAGCAGCCGGGGGGCCCTAGCGGGAGTTAAGGAGACCCAGTACTAC. Its translation: CASSRGALAGVKETQYY.

Ten or more counts support this clonotype. This rearrangement joins TRBV11-2 to TRBJ1-5, with D perhaps TRBD1 (5 bases). V was clipped by 5 bases and J by 1 base, with 15 bases between them. Germline CDR1 SGHAT, CDR2 FQNNGV. The CDR3 is 16 amino acids. DNA for the CDR3: TGTGCCAGCAGCCTCGACCCAACAGGAAGCAATCAGCCCCAGCATTTT. Its protein is CASSLDPTGSNQPQHF.

This clonotype was counted between two and nine times. The chain carries TRBV7-2 and TRBJ2-5, with 14 positions matching TRBD2. J gave up 5 bases and V 5 bases, and 7 bases lay outside the gene matches. Germline V gene lookup returns CDR1 SGHTA and CDR2 FQGNSA. This CDR3 spans 16 amino acids. In nucleotides, the CDR3 is TGTGCCAGCAGCCCTACCCGACTAGCGGGAGGGGAGACCCAGTACTTC. Protein sequence: CASSPTRLAGGETQYF.

CDR3 in DNA: TGTGCCAGCAGCCGTGTTGCGACAGGGCTATCAGAGCCCCAGCATTTT. Its translation: CASSRVATGLSEPQHF. The V and J genes are TRBV7-8 and TRBJ1-5; TRBD1 agrees at 7 bases. From germline, CDR1 is SGHVS and CDR2 FQNEAQ. V dropped 5 bases and J dropped 8; count of bases not matched to a gene: 15. The CDR3 loop spans 16 amino acids.

The chain is built from TRBV29-1 and TRBJ2-7; the match to TRBD1 covers 7 bases. The CDR3 consists of 11 residues. Per germline, CDR1 SQVTM and CDR2 ANQGSEA. J lost 3 bases, V lost 7 bases, and 3 bases had no gene match. CDR3 region: CSAGTDYEQYF. The CDR3 region has the DNA TGCAGCGCTGGGACAGACTACGAGCAGTACTTC.

This clonotype appeared a few times. V gene TRBV18 combines with J gene TRBJ2-7; no definite D call. CDR1 KGHSH and CDR2 LQKENI come from the germline V gene. The V end was cut by 3 bases, the J end by 2 bases, with 8 bases between. The CDR3 totals 13 residues. CDR3 loop: CASSPGVTYEQYF. The CDR3 region has the DNA TGTGCCAGCTCACCGGGCGTCACCTACGAGCAGTACTTC.

This clonotype was observed many times. V gene TRBV7-2 combines with J gene TRBJ1-4; D possibly corresponds to TRBD1 (6 bases). The CDR3 is 16 amino acids. The V end was cut by 5 bases, the J end by 3 bases, with 16 bases between. CDR1 and CDR2 from the germline V gene are SGHTA and FQGNSA. CDR3 region: CASSTPPGAANEKLFF. Written as DNA, the CDR3 is TGTGCCAGCAGCACCCCCCCGGGGGCGGCTAATGAAAAACTGTTTTTT.

In its sample, this clonotype was seen many times. The genes are TRBV10-1 and TRBJ2-5; D gene uncertain. CDR1 and CDR2 (germline): WNHNN, SYGVQD (reference sequence). The CDR3 is 15 amino acids. Trimming shortened V by 0 bases and J by 1 base, and 9 bases separated the two germline ends. The CDR3 loop is CASSESSGPQETQYF. In DNA, the CDR3 is TGCGCCAGCAGTGAGTCATCCGGTCCCCAAGAGACCCAGTACTTC.

This clonotype was counted between two and nine times. The chain recombines TRBV9 with TRBJ2-3, with D perhaps TRBD2 (6 bases). The V end was cut by 2 bases, the J end by 0 bases, with 13 bases between. The CDR3 consists of 16 residues. CDR1 SGDLS and CDR2 YYNGEE come from the germline V gene. CDR3: CASSVSGSPSTDTQYF. CDR3 in DNA: TGTGCCAGCAGCGTGAGCGGGTCCCCTAGCACAGATACGCAGTATTTT.

This clonotype has only a few counts. This sequence joins TRBV7-6 and TRBJ1-2, with TRBD1 matching over 7 bases. The junction had 14 bases not matched to a gene; V was cut back by 5 bases and J by 8 bases. Germline loops: CDR1 SGHVS, CDR2 FNYEAQ. The CDR3 loop spans 15 amino acids. The CDR3 protein is CASSQDRESRSGYTF. DNA for the CDR3: TGTGCCAGCAGCCAAGACAGGGAATCCCGTTCGGGCTACACCTTC. The full variable domain, rest sourced from reference TRBV7-6 and TRBJ1-2, is GAGVSQSPRYKVTKRGQDVALRCDPISGHVSLYWYRQALGQGPEFLTYFNYEAQQDKSGLPNDRFSAERPEGSISTLTIQRTEQRDSAMYRCASSQDRESRSGYTFGSGTRLTVV.

This chain joins TRBV2 and TRBJ2-1; D is perhaps TRBD1 (6 bases). V lost 6 bases and J lost 1, with 10 bases in between. The CDR3 is 14 amino acids. Germline-derived CDR1 and CDR2 are SNHLY and FYNNEI. CDR3 in DNA: TGTGCCAGCAGCGGGACACGATCCTACAATGAGCAGTTCTTC. Translating gives CASSGTRSYNEQFF.

The chain recombines TRBV7-6 with TRBJ2-7; 14 bases line up with TRBD2. Germline CDR1 is SGHVS and CDR2 is FNYEAQ. V shed 5 bases, J shed 4 bases, and the junction held 4 bases outside the gene matches. CDR3 length equals 15 residues. CDR3 coding DNA: TGTGCCAGCAGCGCCGGGACTAGCGGGAGTTACGAGCAGTACTTC. Translating gives CASSAGTSGSYEQYF.